The rows below give T cell receptor beta chains drawn from one sample of a study of blood T cells in healthy people across ages. One entry per CDR3 protein results from TCRdb running MiXCR on the 5' RACE reads. Of about 1.4 million distinct CDR3 sequences detected, approximately 59% appear once; the ten largest clones hold roughly 6.3%. The sample comprised blood. Receptors originate from a man in his late teens or twenties in good health. Each CDR3 is given with its conserved first and last residue. The D gene is left open where the match is weak. Some rows mark clone size as missing; the rest say once, few, many or name a class of expanded clone.

j_call: TRBJ1-4
clone_size: .
v_call: TRBV6-4
d_call: TRBD1
cdr3_aa: CANSDGQGANEKLFF
cdr3_nt: TGTGCCAACAGTGACGGACAGGGGGCTAATGAAAAACTGTTTTTT

j_call: TRBJ2-7
clone_size: .
v_call: TRBV20-1
d_call: .
cdr3_aa: CSTGYSYEQYF
cdr3_nt: TGCAGTACAGGGTACTCCTACGAGCAGTACTTC

j_call: TRBJ2-7
clone_size: few
v_call: TRBV20-1
d_call: .
cdr3_aa: CSASDGGYEQYF
cdr3_nt: TGCAGTGCGTCCGACGGCGGGTACGAGCAGTACTTC

j_call: TRBJ2-1
clone_size: few
v_call: TRBV10-3
d_call: .
cdr3_aa: CAISAEGPDNEQFF
cdr3_nt: TGTGCCATCAGTGCCGAGGGCCCCGACAATGAGCAGTTCTTC

j_call: TRBJ2-7
clone_size: once
v_call: TRBV14
d_call: .
cdr3_aa: CASSQGGPHVGQYF
cdr3_nt: TGTGCCAGCAGCCAGGGAGGACCCCACGTCGGGCAGTACTTC

j_call: TRBJ2-7
clone_size: .
v_call: TRBV25-1
d_call: TRBD1
cdr3_aa: CATSIAGGEQYF
cdr3_nt: TGTGCCACCTCAATAGCAGGGGGCGAGCAGTACTTC

j_call: TRBJ2-4
clone_size: few
v_call: TRBV20-1
d_call: .
cdr3_aa: CSARDLRERGGNIQYF
cdr3_nt: TGCAGTGCTAGAGATTTGAGGGAAAGGGGAGGAAACATTCAGTACTTC

j_call: TRBJ1-5
clone_size: few
v_call: TRBV6-4
d_call: .
cdr3_aa: CASSDRDSRPQHF
cdr3_nt: TGTGCCAGCAGTGACAGAGACTCTCGGCCCCAGCATTTT

j_call: TRBJ1-5
clone_size: few
v_call: TRBV27
d_call: .
cdr3_aa: CASSKRKGGWGNQPQHF
cdr3_nt: TGTGCCAGCAGTAAACGAAAAGGGGGTTGGGGCAATCAGCCCCAGCATTTT

j_call: TRBJ2-7
clone_size: few
v_call: TRBV6-2/TRBV6-3
d_call: TRBD1
cdr3_aa: CASNKGQGATYEQYF
cdr3_nt: TGTGCCAGCAATAAGGGACAGGGGGCTACCTACGAGCAGTACTTC

j_call: TRBJ1-5
clone_size: .
v_call: TRBV28
d_call: .
cdr3_aa: CASSFTDSTHQPQHF
cdr3_nt: TGTGCCAGCAGTTTTACCGACAGCACACATCAGCCCCAGCATTTT

j_call: TRBJ1-2
clone_size: .
v_call: TRBV29-1
d_call: .
cdr3_aa: CSVAGGDYGYTF
cdr3_nt: TGCAGCGTTGCTGGAGGGGACTATGGCTACACCTTC

j_call: TRBJ1-2
clone_size: .
v_call: TRBV27
d_call: .
cdr3_aa: CASSNGGSQPAYGYTF
cdr3_nt: TGTGCCAGCAGTAATGGGGGGTCCCAACCCGCGTATGGCTACACCTTC

j_call: TRBJ2-3
clone_size: .
v_call: TRBV12-3/TRBV12-4
d_call: TRBD2
cdr3_aa: CASSSASGGWDTQYF
cdr3_nt: TGTGCCAGCAGTTCGGCTAGCGGGGGCTGGGATACGCAGTATTTT

j_call: TRBJ1-4
clone_size: few
v_call: TRBV7-9
d_call: .
cdr3_aa: CASSPRYDDEKLFF
cdr3_nt: TGTGCCAGCAGCCCACGGTATGACGATGAAAAACTGTTTTTT

j_call: TRBJ2-3
clone_size: .
v_call: TRBV29-1
d_call: TRBD2
cdr3_aa: CSVVWAGGPDTQYF
cdr3_nt: TGCAGCGTTGTCTGGGCGGGGGGACCAGATACGCAGTATTTT

j_call: TRBJ1-5
clone_size: .
v_call: TRBV5-6
d_call: .
cdr3_aa: CASSLEGQGYQPQHF
cdr3_nt: TGTGCCAGCAGCTTAGAGGGTCAGGGATATCAGCCCCAGCATTTT

j_call: TRBJ2-3
clone_size: .
v_call: TRBV20-1
d_call: .
cdr3_aa: CSARGVNLRTDTQYF
cdr3_nt: TGCAGTGCTAGAGGTGTGAACTTACGCACAGATACGCAGTATTTT

j_call: TRBJ2-1
clone_size: .
v_call: TRBV12-3/TRBV12-4
d_call: .
cdr3_aa: CASSLTRTGNEQFF
cdr3_nt: TGTGCCAGCAGTTTGACCCGAACGGGCAATGAGCAGTTCTTC